This T cell receptor beta chain was captured in a study of cytomegalovirus exposure and HLA in healthy donors. Study outcomes and limitations: Later, an analysis found that TCR clusters from the first cohort tended to co-occur in the roughly 110 validation repertoires.

V was clipped by 0 bases and J by 0 bases, with 6 bases between them. The CDR3 loop spans 14 amino acids. Germline V gene sequence: CDR1 SGHNT, CDR2 YYREEE (reference sequence). Clones were read by immunoSEQ multiplex PCR, and TCRdb kept only the in-frame ones, dropping some. The sample has over 120,000 clones; 70% to 90% are singletons. This clone occurred once. What it binds is unknown. The sequencing input was PBMCs. V and J are TRBV5-4 and TRBJ1-1; D ambiguous. This clonotype originated in a woman aged 25 to 39 in good health and CMV-seropositive. CDR3 sequence: CASSLGHMNTEAFF. The CDR3 nucleotides are TGTGCCAGCAGCTTGGGACATATGAACACTGAAGCTTTCTTT.